The rows below give T cell receptor beta chains drawn from one sample of a study of T cell repertoires in cytomegalovirus infection. TCRdb reanalysed the reads using MiXCR and keeps one entry per CDR3 protein. The sample carries about 530,000 distinct CDR3 sequences, around 27% recorded once. The specimen was PBMCs. The receptors stem from a human donor in good health (CMV status not recorded). Some clones in this sample may be carry-over from other donors' samples. The CDR3 runs from the conserved cysteine through the conserved F or W. D genes are given only for firm matches. Part of the rows lack a size; the others show once, few, many or a class for expanded clones.

size | J | D | V | CDR3 | DNA
. | TRBJ2-1 | TRBD2 | TRBV6-5 | CASSRTGTSGGEFF | TGTGCCAGCAGCCGCACCGGGACTAGCGGGGGGGAGTTCTTC
few | TRBJ1-1 | TRBD1 | TRBV12-5 | CASGLGQAPLSPATEAFF | TGTGCTAGTGGTCTAGGACAGGCCCCATTAAGCCCTGCCACTGAAGCTTTCTTT
few | TRBJ2-1 | . | TRBV7-2 | CASSLIQSSYNEQFF | TGTGCCAGCAGCTTAATCCAGAGCTCCTACAATGAGCAGTTCTTC
many | TRBJ2-7 | TRBD2 | TRBV6-5 | CASRLAGVYEQYF | TGTGCCAGCAGGCTAGCGGGAGTATACGAGCAGTACTTC
few | TRBJ2-2 | . | TRBV19 | CASRRAGAMNTGELFF | TGTGCCAGTAGAAGGGCAGGGGCTATGAACACCGGGGAGCTGTTTTTT
. | TRBJ2-3 | . | TRBV7-2 | CASSLGGMDTDTQYF | TGTGCCAGCAGCTTAGGGGGGATGGACACAGATACGCAGTATTTT
. | TRBJ2-1 | . | TRBV27 | CASSLLGPRNEQFF | TGTGCCAGCAGTTTATTGGGCCCACGCAATGAGCAGTTCTTC
. | TRBJ1-2 | TRBD1 | TRBV29-1 | CSAGTGNYGYTF | TGCAGCGCAGGGACAGGGAACTATGGCTACACCTTC
many | TRBJ2-5 | . | TRBV7-2 | CASSTAVLRETQYF | TGTGCCAGCAGCACAGCAGTGTTAAGAGAGACCCAGTACTTC
few | TRBJ2-1 | . | TRBV7-2 | CASQISPYNEQFF | TGTGCCAGCCAGATTTCCCCCTACAATGAGCAGTTCTTC
many | TRBJ1-2 | . | TRBV7-2 | CASSLDLRRGLNAGYTF | TGTGCCAGCAGCTTAGATTTGAGAAGAGGACTGAATGCTGGCTACACCTTC
. | TRBJ2-1 | TRBD2 | TRBV27 | CASSPHRASGRSEFF | TGTGCCAGCAGTCCTCATAGGGCTAGCGGGAGGTCGGAGTTCTTC
. | TRBJ2-7 | . | TRBV6-5 | CASSYGGLSSYEQYF | TGTGCCAGCAGTTATGGCGGGCTGAGCTCCTACGAGCAGTACTTC
many | TRBJ2-5 | . | TRBV7-2 | CASSWGQAGTQETQYF | TGTGCCAGCAGCTGGGGGCAGGCAGGGACCCAAGAGACCCAGTACTTC
. | TRBJ2-7 | TRBD1 | TRBV6-6 | CTQTGDRILYEQYF | TGCACTCAGACCGGGGACAGGATTCTCTACGAGCAGTACTTC
. | TRBJ2-7 | TRBD1 | TRBV7-2 | CASSPRTGVWDEQYF | TGTGCCAGCAGCCCAAGGACAGGGGTGTGGGACGAGCAGTACTTC
. | TRBJ2-2 | TRBD2 | TRBV19 | CASQLAGNTGELFF | TGTGCCAGCCAACTAGCGGGGAACACCGGGGAGCTGTTTTTT
. | TRBJ1-1 | TRBD1 | TRBV20-1 | CSAHRSRQGGGEAFF | TGCAGTGCCCACCGCTCTAGACAGGGCGGTGGTGAAGCTTTCTTT
few | TRBJ2-1 | TRBD2 | TRBV6-2/TRBV6-3 | CASSSKGTSGINEQFF | TGTGCCAGCAGTTCAAAGGGGACTAGCGGGATCAATGAGCAGTTCTTC
few | TRBJ1-1 | TRBD1 | TRBV6-7 | CASSRSGTVNTEAFF | TGTGCCAGCAGTCGGTCCGGGACAGTAAACACTGAAGCTTTCTTT
many | TRBJ2-7 | TRBD2 | TRBV7-6 | CASSLSGSSYEQYF | TGTGCCAGCAGCCTCAGCGGGAGCTCCTACGAGCAGTACTTC
few | TRBJ1-2 | . | TRBV12-3/TRBV12-4 | CASSSAGPYGYTF | TGTGCCAGCAGTTCCGCGGGCCCCTATGGCTACACCTTC
many | TRBJ2-1 | . | TRBV7-2 | CASSLEQAGYNEQFF | TGTGCCAGCAGCTTAGAACAGGCGGGCTACAATGAGCAGTTCTTC
few | TRBJ2-7 | TRBD2 | TRBV6-2/TRBV6-3 | CASSYSTAGVYEQYF | TGTGCCAGCAGTTACTCGACCGCGGGAGTATACGAGCAGTACTTC
few | TRBJ1-3 | . | TRBV7-8 | CASRGGVEGGNTIYF | TGTGCCAGCAGGGGAGGGGTTGAGGGAGGAAACACCATATATTTT
few | TRBJ2-1 | . | TRBV11-3 | CASSLESGGNEQFF | TGTGCCAGCAGCTTAGAGTCCGGAGGCAATGAGCAGTTCTTC
. | TRBJ2-1 | . | TRBV29-1 | CSTIDAEQFF | TGCAGCACTATAGATGCTGAGCAGTTCTTC
few | TRBJ2-3 | TRBD2 | TRBV15 | CATWGGGSDTQYF | TGTGCCACCTGGGGGGGAGGATCAGATACGCAGTATTTT
few | TRBJ2-5 | . | TRBV7-7 | CASSLDWGEETQYF | TGTGCTAGCAGCTTAGATTGGGGGGAAGAGACCCAGTACTTC
. | TRBJ2-1 | TRBD2 | TRBV11-2 | CASSLSGLADEQFF | TGTGCCAGCAGCTTATCGGGACTAGCCGATGAGCAGTTCTTC
. | TRBJ2-7 | . | TRBV12-3/TRBV12-4 | CASSFKVFTYEQYF | TGTGCCAGCAGTTTTAAGGTGTTCACCTACGAGCAGTACTTC
few | TRBJ2-5 | TRBD2 | TRBV11-1 | CASSQRDTPETQYF | TGTGCCAGCAGCCAGCGGGATACCCCAGAGACCCAGTACTTC
many | TRBJ1-1 | TRBD1 | TRBV6-4 | CASRGQVGGNTEAFF | TGTGCCAGCAGAGGACAGGTTGGGGGGAACACTGAAGCTTTCTTT
. | TRBJ2-1 | TRBD2 | TRBV11-3 | CASSSASGRGHNEQFF | TGTGCCAGCAGCTCAGCTAGCGGGAGGGGACACAATGAGCAGTTCTTC
few | TRBJ1-4 | . | TRBV28 | CASSSGTTNEKLFF | TGTGCCAGCAGTTCGGGCACAACTAATGAAAAACTGTTTTTT
. | TRBJ2-5 | . | TRBV11-3 | CASSLEGGIETQYF | TGTGCCAGCAGCTTAGAGGGGGGCATTGAGACCCAGTACTTC
few | TRBJ1-1 | . | TRBV24-1 | CATSEGKSTAGAFF | TGTGCCACCAGTGAGGGTAAATCGACAGCTGGAGCTTTCTTT
. | TRBJ2-1 | . | TRBV7-2 | CASSSRASEQFF | TGTGCCAGCAGCTCCCGAGCGAGTGAGCAGTTCTTC
. | TRBJ2-5 | . | TRBV29-1 | CSVVLGGETQYF | TGCAGCGTTGTACTAGGGGGGGAGACCCAGTACTTC
few | TRBJ2-3 | . | TRBV7-2 | CASSFGGWEADTQYF | TGTGCCAGCAGCTTCGGCGGCTGGGAGGCAGATACGCAGTATTTT
few | TRBJ2-5 | . | TRBV27 | CASSFRSEKPTRTQYF | TGTGCCAGCAGCTTTCGTTCCGAAAAACCCACTCGCACCCAGTACTTC